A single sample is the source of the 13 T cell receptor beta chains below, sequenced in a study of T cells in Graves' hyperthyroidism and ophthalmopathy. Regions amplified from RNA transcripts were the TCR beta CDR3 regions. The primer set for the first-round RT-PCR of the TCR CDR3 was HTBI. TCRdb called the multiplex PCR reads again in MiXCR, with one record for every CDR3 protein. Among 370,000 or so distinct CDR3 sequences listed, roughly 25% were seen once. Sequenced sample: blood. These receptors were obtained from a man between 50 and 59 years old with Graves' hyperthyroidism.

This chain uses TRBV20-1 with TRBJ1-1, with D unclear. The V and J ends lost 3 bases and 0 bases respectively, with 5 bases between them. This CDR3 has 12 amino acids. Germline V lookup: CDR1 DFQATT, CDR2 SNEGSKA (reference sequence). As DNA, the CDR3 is TGCAGTGCTAGGGGTATGAACACTGAAGCTTTCTTT. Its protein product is CSARGMNTEAFF.

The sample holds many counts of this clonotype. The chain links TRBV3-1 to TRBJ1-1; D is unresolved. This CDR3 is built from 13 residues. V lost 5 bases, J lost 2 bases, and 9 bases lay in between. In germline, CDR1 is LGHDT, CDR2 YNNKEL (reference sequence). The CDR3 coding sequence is TGTGCCAGCAGCGGGTGGTACAACACTGAAGCTTTCTTT. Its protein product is CASSGWYNTEAFF.

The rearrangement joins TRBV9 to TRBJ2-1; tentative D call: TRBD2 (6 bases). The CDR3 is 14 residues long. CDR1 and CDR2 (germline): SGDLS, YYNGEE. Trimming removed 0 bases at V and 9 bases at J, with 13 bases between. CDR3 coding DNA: TGTGCCAGCAGCGTAGCTACGGGGGAAGCTGAGCAGTTCTTC. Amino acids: CASSVATGEAEQFF.

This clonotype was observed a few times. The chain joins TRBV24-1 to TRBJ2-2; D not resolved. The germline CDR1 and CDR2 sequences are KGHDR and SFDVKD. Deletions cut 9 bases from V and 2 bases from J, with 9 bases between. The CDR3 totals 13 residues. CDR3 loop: CATLVPNTGELFF. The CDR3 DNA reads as TGTGCCACCCTGGTCCCCAACACCGGGGAGCTGTTTTTT.

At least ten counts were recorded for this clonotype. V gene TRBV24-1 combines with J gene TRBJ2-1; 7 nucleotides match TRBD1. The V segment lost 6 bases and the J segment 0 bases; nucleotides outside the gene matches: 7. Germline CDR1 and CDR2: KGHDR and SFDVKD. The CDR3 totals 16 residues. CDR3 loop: CATSHRGSLSYNEQFF. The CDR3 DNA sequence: TGTGCCACCAGTCACAGGGGCTCCCTCTCCTACAATGAGCAGTTCTTC.

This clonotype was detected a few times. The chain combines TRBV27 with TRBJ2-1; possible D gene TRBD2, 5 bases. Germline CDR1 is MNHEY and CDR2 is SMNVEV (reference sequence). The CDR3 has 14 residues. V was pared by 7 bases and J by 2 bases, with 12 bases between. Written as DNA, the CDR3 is TGTGCCAGCAATGGCGGGCTAACCTACAATGAGCAGTTCTTC. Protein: CASNGGLTYNEQFF.

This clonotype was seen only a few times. CDR3 sequence: CASRRTSENTGELFF. CDR3 nucleotides: TGCGCCAGCAGAAGGACTAGCGAGAACACCGGGGAGCTGTTTTTT. The rearrangement joins TRBV5-1 to TRBJ2-2; 9 bases are a match to TRBD2. The CDR3 sequence is 15 residues long. The germline V gene encodes CDR1 SGHRS and CDR2 YFSETQ. Losses at the gene ends were 5 bases for V and 1 base for J; bases not matched to a gene: 3.

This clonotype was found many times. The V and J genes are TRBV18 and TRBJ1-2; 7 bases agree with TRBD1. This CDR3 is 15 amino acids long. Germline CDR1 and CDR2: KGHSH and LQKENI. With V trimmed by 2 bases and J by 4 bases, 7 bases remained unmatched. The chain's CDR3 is CASSPDRVTPYGYTF. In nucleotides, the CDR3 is TGTGCCAGCTCACCAGACAGGGTGACACCCTATGGCTACACCTTC.

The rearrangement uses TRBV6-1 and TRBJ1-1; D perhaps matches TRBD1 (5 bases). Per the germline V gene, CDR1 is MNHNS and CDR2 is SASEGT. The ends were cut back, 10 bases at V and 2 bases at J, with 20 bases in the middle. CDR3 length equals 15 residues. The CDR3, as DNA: TGTGCCAATGGGGCATTTAAGGCGGGTAACACTGAAGCTTTCTTT. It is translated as CANGAFKAGNTEAFF.

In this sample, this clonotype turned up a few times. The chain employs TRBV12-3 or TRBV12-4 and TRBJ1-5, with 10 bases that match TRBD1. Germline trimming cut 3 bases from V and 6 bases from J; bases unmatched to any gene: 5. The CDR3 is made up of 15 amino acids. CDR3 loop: CASSFRDRGSQPQHF. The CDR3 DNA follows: TGTGCCAGCAGTTTTCGGGACAGGGGATCTCAGCCCCAGCATTTT.

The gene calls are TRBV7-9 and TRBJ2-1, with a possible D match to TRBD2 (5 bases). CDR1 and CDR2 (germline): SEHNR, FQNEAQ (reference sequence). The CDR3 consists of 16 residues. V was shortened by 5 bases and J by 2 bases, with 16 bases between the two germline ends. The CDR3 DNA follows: TGTGCCAGCAGCCCAGAGGGTGGGCGCGCCTACAATGAGCAGTTCTTC. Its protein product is CASSPEGGRAYNEQFF. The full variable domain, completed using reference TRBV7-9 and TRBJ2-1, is DTGVSQNPRHKITKRGQNVTFRCDPISEHNRLYWYRQTLGQGPEFLTYFQNEAQLEKSRLLSDRFSAERPKGSFSTLEIQRTEQGDSAMYLCASSPEGGRAYNEQFFGPGTRLTVL.

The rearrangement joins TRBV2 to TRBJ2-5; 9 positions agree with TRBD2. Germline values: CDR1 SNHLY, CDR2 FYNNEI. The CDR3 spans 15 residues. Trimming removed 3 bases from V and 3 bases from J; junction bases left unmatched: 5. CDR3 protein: CASSDGLATKETQYF. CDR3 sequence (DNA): TGTGCCAGCAGTGACGGACTAGCGACTAAAGAGACCCAGTACTTC.

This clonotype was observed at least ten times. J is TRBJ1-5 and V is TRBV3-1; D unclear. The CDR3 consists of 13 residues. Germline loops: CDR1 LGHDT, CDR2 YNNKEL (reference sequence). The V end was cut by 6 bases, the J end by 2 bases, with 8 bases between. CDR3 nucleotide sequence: TGTGCCAGCAGTTCAGGCGGCAATCAGCCCCAGCATTTT. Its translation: CASSSGGNQPQHF.